The 12 T cell receptor beta chains below were found in one sample sequenced in a study of monozygotic twins with cystic fibrosis. Here immunoSEQ multiplex PCR was the method, and the copy in TCRdb shows in-frame clones only, minus some. In the table there are around 10,000 clones, over 99% of which are singletons. Sequencing used blood. The origin of the receptors is a young man with cystic fibrosis.

The chain uses TRBV5-1 and TRBJ2-7; 12 bases agree with TRBD2. The CDR3 contains 15 residues. CDR1 SGHRS and CDR2 YFSETQ come from the germline V gene. Losses at the gene ends were 4 bases for V and 3 bases for J; bases not matched to a gene: 5. The CDR3, as DNA: TGCGCCAGCAGCCTCGGGACTAGCGGGTTCTACGAGCAGTACTTC. It yields the protein CASSLGTSGFYEQYF.

Of note for this clone: The junction does not match germline at one end; this may be a read error. The chain employs TRBV28 and TRBJ2-7, with D tentatively TRBD1 (6 bases). This CDR3 is 14 amino acids long. Germline V gene data show CDR1 as MDHEN and CDR2 as SYDVKM. CDR3 DNA sequence: TGTGCCAGCAGTTCGGGTGGGGACACCTATAGTTGGGGATTC. Protein: CASSSGGDTYSWGF.

This sequence joins TRBV21-1 and TRBJ1-2; TRBD1, the D gene given by the table, was not confirmed from the DNA. TRBV21-1 is classified as a pseudogene. This CDR3 is built from 18 residues. This CDR3 reads CASSKPGSQDRESYGYTF. The DNA of the CDR3 is TGTGCCAGCAGCAAACCAGGGTCCCAGGACAGGGAATCCTATGGCTACACCTTC.

This clone showed up just once. The chain links TRBV6-6 to TRBJ2-5; 7 bases agree with TRBD1. The CDR3 covers 14 residues. V lost 6 bases to trimming and J lost 5 bases; unmatched junction nucleotides: 9. Per the germline V gene, CDR1 is MNHNY and CDR2 is SVGAGI (reference sequence). CDR3 sequence (DNA): TGTGCCAGCAGAGCAGGGGGATCGGAGGAGACCCAGTACTTC. Encoded protein: CASRAGGSEETQYF.

The chain has TRBV5-6 and TRBJ2-3; 7 positions match TRBD1. Germline trimming cut 0 bases from V and 4 bases from J; bases unmatched to any gene: 5. The CDR3 covers 15 residues. The germline gives CDR1 SGHDT, CDR2 YYEEEE. DNA of the CDR3: TGTGCCAGCAGCTTGGAGAGGGGGCGGGCAGATACGCAGTATTTT. Protein product: CASSLERGRADTQYF.

CDR3: CASSLGDRAHEQFF. Written as DNA, the CDR3 is TGCGCCAGCAGCTTGGGGGACAGGGCCCATGAGCAGTTCTTC. V usage is TRBV5-1 and J usage is TRBJ2-1, with 9 nucleotides matching TRBD1. Germline CDR1 and CDR2: SGHRS and YFSETQ. The CDR3 runs to 14 residues. V lost 0 bases, J lost 8 bases, and 3 bases stayed unmatched.

The chain combines TRBV4-2 with TRBJ1-5; D ambiguous. CDR3 length: 15 residues. The ends were cut back, 0 bases at V and 3 bases at J, with 9 bases in the middle. CDR1 and CDR2 from the germline V gene are LGHNA and YNFKEQ. The CDR3 coding sequence is TGTGCCAGCAGCCAAGAGGGGTTAGCCAATCAGCCCCAGCATTTT. It encodes CASSQEGLANQPQHF.

The rearrangement uses TRBV4-3 and TRBJ2-5, with TRBD2 matching over 10 bases. The J call may be mistaken, given a closer DNA end match to TRBJ2-7. The CDR3 runs 17 residues. Germline assignment: CDR1 LGHNA and CDR2 YSLEER. Here the CDR3 reads CASSQDLSSGGRGEQYF. CDR3 nucleotide sequence: TGCGCCAGCAGCCAAGATCTGTCTAGCGGGGGTAGGGGCGAGCAGTACTTC.

The chain combines TRBV25-1 with TRBJ1-1, with TRBD1 as a possible D gene (5 bases). The CDR3 loop spans 14 amino acids. Trimming stripped 8 bases from V and 1 base from J, with 14 bases between. The germline gives CDR1 MGHDK, CDR2 SYGVNS. As DNA, the CDR3 is TGTGCCAGCCGAATGGGGGGTTCGAACACTGAAGCTTTCTTT. This encodes CASRMGGSNTEAFF.

This chain uses TRBV18 with TRBJ1-5; no firm D call. V lost 4 bases, J lost 2 bases, and 6 bases lay in between. This CDR3 spans 13 amino acids. Germline V gene data show CDR1 as KGHSH and CDR2 as LQKENI. CDR3 DNA: TGTGCCAGCTCACGCGACCGCAATCAGCCCCAGCATTTT. As protein: CASSRDRNQPQHF.

V and J are TRBV6-5 and TRBJ2-7; no reliable D call. Trimming stripped 2 bases from V and 3 bases from J, with 11 bases between. CDR1 and CDR2 from the germline V gene are MNHEY and SVGAGI. This CDR3 contains 14 residues. CDR3 loop: CASSYDLADYEQYF. The CDR3 DNA sequence: TGTGCCAGCAGTTACGACTTGGCAGACTACGAGCAGTACTTC.

The J gene is TRBJ2-5, the V gene TRBV12-5; maybe TRBD1 (6 bases). V was pared by 6 bases and J by 6 bases, with 29 bases between. Germline V CDR1 and CDR2: LGHNT, FRNRAP. The CDR3 has 18 residues. CDR3 DNA sequence: TGTGCTAGTGGAAAAAGGACAGAGTTAGGAACCGGCGGGCAGACCCAGTACTTC. It codes for CASGKRTELGTGGQTQYF.